This T cell receptor (beta chain) stems from a study of cytomegalovirus exposure and HLA in healthy donors. This clone was observed a few times. The target antigen is unknown. General study findings and limits: Excluded were some V segments that proved indistinguishable, including TRBV6-2 and TRBV6-3. At a 0.05 false discovery rate, a later analysis found about 17,000 TCR beta sequences to be associated with HLA alleles.

Looked up from germline, CDR1 is SGHNT and CDR2 is YYREEE (reference sequence). With V trimmed by 4 bases and J by 0 bases, 8 bases remained unmatched. This CDR3 is built from 18 residues. Primers included in the PCR were 60 Vbeta and 13 Jbeta primers. Measured with immunoSEQ multiplex PCR; TCRdb has only the in-frame clones, and not every one. The sample shows 200,000 to 250,000 clones, around 89% of them seen only once. Source material: PBMCs. This chain links TRBV5-4 with TRBJ2-3; 13 nucleotides line up with TRBD2. The clonotype originates from a woman between 18 and 29 years old in good health and CMV-seronegative. The CDR3 loop reads CASSVGLAGVTSTDTQYF. The CDR3 bases are TGTGCCAGCAGCGTCGGACTAGCGGGGGTTACTAGCACAGATACGCAGTATTTT.